This TCR beta chain comes out of a study of shared clonotypes between healthy human individuals. Study findings and constraints: Few donors restricted represented genetic and exposure-history diversity.

The study drew its donors from healthy HIV-negative adults without recent acute infections or vaccinations. Unsorted material relied on 90 million to 100 million PBMCs as the source of genomic DNA. As originally analysed: Junction-only immunoSEQ sequences carried no quality scores, so filtering differed. Method: immunoSEQ multiplex PCR; TCRdb's copy keeps in-frame clones and lacks some. V, J and clone size are taken as reported in that table, and D and trimming were inferred from the DNA itself. The table lists about 480,000 clones, more than 65% of them singletons. Of note for this clone: Its matching antigen is unknown.

The V and J ends lost 4 bases and 3 bases respectively, with 9 bases between them. CDR1 and CDR2 (germline): SGHTA, FQGTGA. The CDR3 extends over 13 amino acids. This clonotype originated in a woman aged 40 to 50 in good health. Some clones in this sample may be carry-over from other donors' samples. Sequenced input: PBMCs. The V call is TRBV7-3, the J call TRBJ1-1; no reliable D call. This CDR3 reads CASSWDLDTEAFF. CDR3 in DNA: TGTGCCAGCAGCTGGGATTTGGACACTGAAGCTTTCTTT.